The 29 T cell receptor beta chains listed next were all sequenced from one sample in a study of shared clonotypes between healthy human individuals. Only in-frame clones appear in the TCRdb table, and some are missing; sequencing was by immunoSEQ multiplex PCR. The table includes a few million clones, approximately 93% detected once. Source material: naive CD4+ T cells from PBMCs. The subset: CD45RA+ positively selected. The receptors derive from a young man in good health. Some clones in this sample may be carry-over from other donors' samples.

The J gene is TRBJ1-5, the V gene TRBV5-5, with D hard to call. The length of the CDR3 is 13 residues. V was cut by 0 bases and J by 3 bases, with 4 bases left in between. CDR1 SGHKS and CDR2 YYEKEE come from the germline V gene (reference sequence). CDR3 sequence (DNA): TGTGCCAGCAGCTTGGCTATCAATCAGCCCCAGCATTTT. As protein: CASSLAINQPQHF.

CDR3 DNA sequence: TGCGCCAGCAGCGCAGGACAGGGATTAGCCAAAAACATTCAGTACTTC. Its translation is CASSAGQGLAKNIQYF. The rearrangement joins TRBV10-1 to TRBJ2-4, with 8 bases identical to TRBD1. With V trimmed by 6 bases and J by 0 bases, 7 bases remained unmatched. Germline V lookup: CDR1 WNHNN, CDR2 SYGVQD (reference sequence). This CDR3 contains 16 residues.

The chain links TRBV6-5 to TRBJ1-3; no definite D call. CDR3 length: 13 amino acids. Trimming left V 6 bases short and J 2 bases short, with 8 bases between. Germline loops: CDR1 MNHEY, CDR2 SVGAGI. The DNA of the CDR3 is TGTGCCAGCAGAATGACCCCTGGAAACACCATATATTTT. Its protein product is CASRMTPGNTIYF.

As to this clone: Other DNA sequences of this sample code for an identical CDR3. This sequence joins TRBV9 and TRBJ2-5; D remains ambiguous. In germline, CDR1 is SGDLS, CDR2 YYNGEE. CDR3 length: 14 residues. V gave up 0 bases and J gave up 1 base, with 7 bases separating them. DNA for the CDR3: TGTGCCAGCAGCGTAGGAACGCTCCAAGAGACCCAGTACTTC. Protein sequence: CASSVGTLQETQYF.

The chain recombines TRBV5-6 with TRBJ2-3, with D hard to call. CDR3 length: 14 amino acids. V was shortened by 0 bases and J by 2 bases, with 7 bases between the two germline ends. Germline CDR1 is SGHDT and CDR2 is YYEEEE. In DNA, the CDR3 is TGTGCCAGCAGCTTGGGCAAAAACACAGATACGCAGTATTTT. Its protein is CASSLGKNTDTQYF. The variable domain in full, with the rest retrieved from reference TRBV5-6 and TRBJ2-3, is DAGVTQSPTHLIKTRGQQVTLRCSPKSGHDTVSWYQQALGQGPQFIFQYYEEEERQRGNFPDRFSGHQFPNYSSELNVNALLLGDSALYLCASSLGKNTDTQYFGPGTRLTVL.

The V gene is TRBV5-1, the J gene TRBJ2-1; D is unclear. Germline V gives CDR1 SGHRS, CDR2 YFSETQ. CDR3 size: 15 residues. V gave up 0 bases and J gave up 6 bases, with 13 bases separating them. The CDR3 loop is CASSLVVGRLNEQFF. CDR3 in DNA: TGCGCCAGCAGCTTGGTTGTAGGGCGACTCAATGAGCAGTTCTTC.

This clone was detected only once. The chain links TRBV6-1 to TRBJ2-2; the D gene is possibly TRBD2 (6 bases). Germline assignment: CDR1 MNHNS and CDR2 SASEGT. This CDR3 comprises 16 residues. The V and J ends lost 0 bases and 9 bases respectively, with 17 bases between them. The CDR3 DNA reads as TGTGCCAGCAGTGAAGCCGCGGCGACTAGGAAGAGGGAGCTGTTTTTT. Its translation: CASSEAAATRKRELFF.

This clone occurred once. The chain is built from TRBV7-9 and TRBJ2-3; D ambiguous. There are 14 residues in the CDR3. The germline gives CDR1 SEHNR, CDR2 FQNEAQ (reference sequence). Between the trimmed V and J ends, which lost 1 base and 4 bases, there was a span of 9 bases. This CDR3 reads CASSLGLMADTQYF. In DNA form, the CDR3 reads TGTGCCAGCAGCTTAGGGCTAATGGCAGATACGCAGTATTTT.

The rearrangement links TRBV9 to TRBJ1-2; no clear D. V lost 3 bases and J lost 4, with 10 bases in between. The CDR3 extends over 13 amino acids. The germline CDR1 and CDR2 sequences are SGDLS and YYNGEE. CDR3 sequence (DNA): TGTGCCAGCAGCGCCCGACCTTCCTATGGCTACACCTTC. Translated: CASSARPSYGYTF.

The chain joins TRBV5-1 to TRBJ2-7; D is possibly TRBD2 (6 bases). V was cut by 3 bases and J by 5 bases, with 15 bases left in between. Germline values: CDR1 SGHRS, CDR2 YFSETQ. The CDR3 contains 14 residues. CDR3 amino acids: CASSWGGARDEQYF. The CDR3 DNA reads as TGCGCCAGCAGCTGGGGAGGAGCTCGCGACGAGCAGTACTTC.

CDR3 sequence: CASVRNLSNQPQHF. The CDR3 DNA sequence: TGTGCCAGCGTGAGGAACCTCAGCAATCAGCCCCAGCATTTT. The rearrangement links TRBV6-1 to TRBJ1-5; D is undetermined. CDR3 length: 14 residues. Germline V gene lookup returns CDR1 MNHNS and CDR2 SASEGT. The ends were cut back, 8 bases at V and 1 base at J, with 12 bases in the middle.

For this clone: The same CDR3 arises from other DNA sequences in this sample as well. The chain is built from TRBV5-1 and TRBJ2-7; the D is unclear. V dropped 0 bases and J dropped 1 base, with 8 bases sitting between them. The CDR3 is 14 amino acids. CDR1 and CDR2 from the germline V gene are SGHRS and YFSETQ. The CDR3: CASSLVAGSYEQYF. The CDR3 DNA reads TGCGCCAGCAGCTTGGTAGCAGGTTCCTACGAGCAGTACTTC.

The rearrangement joins TRBV14 to TRBJ1-4; D is unclear. Trimming took 2 bases from V and 7 from J, leaving 8 bases between them. The CDR3 is 13 residues long. The germline gives CDR1 SGHDN, CDR2 FVKESK. The CDR3 sequence is CASSQNVAEKLFF. CDR3 bases: TGTGCCAGCAGCCAAAATGTCGCTGAAAAACTGTTTTTT.

As to this clone: The same CDR3 is also encoded by other DNA sequences in this sample. CDR3 sequence: CASSLAGREGTEAFF. The CDR3 bases are TGCGCCAGCAGCTTGGCCGGCAGGGAAGGAACTGAAGCTTTCTTT. The J gene is TRBJ1-1, the V gene TRBV5-1, with D perhaps matching TRBD1 (5 bases). The CDR3 is 15 residues long. The V end was cut by 0 bases, the J end by 5 bases, with 14 bases between. Looked up from germline, CDR1 is SGHRS and CDR2 is YFSETQ.

Comment on this clone: Different DNA sequences within this sample yield the same CDR3. The chain links TRBV18 to TRBJ1-1; unclear D gene. Trimming stripped 6 bases from V and 0 bases from J, with 8 bases between. CDR3 size: 13 residues. The germline V gene has CDR1 KGHSH and CDR2 LQKENI. As DNA, the CDR3 is TGTGCCAGCTCCCCTGGGGTGAACACTGAAGCTTTCTTT. Translating gives CASSPGVNTEAFF.

The CDR3 here is CASSERVASGLGSEQFF. CDR3 bases: TGTGCCAGCAGTGAAAGAGTTGCTAGCGGGTTGGGGTCTGAGCAGTTCTTC. This chain joins TRBV6-1 and TRBJ2-1, with 8 positions matching TRBD2. This CDR3 has 17 residues. With 2 bases clipped from V and 9 bases from J, the junction kept 15 bases outside the gene matches. The germline gives CDR1 MNHNS, CDR2 SASEGT.

The chain joins TRBV9 to TRBJ2-1; D call uncertain. The CDR3 consists of 13 residues. Deletions cut 4 bases from V and 7 bases from J, with 12 bases between. The germline CDR1 and CDR2 sequences are SGDLS and YYNGEE. The CDR3: CASSPPWGNEQFF. CDR3 DNA: TGTGCCAGCAGCCCCCCTTGGGGAAATGAGCAGTTCTTC.

CDR3 nucleotides: TGTGCCAGCAGCCGTGGGACATATTACTACACCTTC. Amino acid sequence: CASSRGTYYYTF. The rearrangement links TRBV28 to TRBJ1-2; TRBD1 might be the D (6 bases). V was pared by 6 bases and J by 10 bases, with 15 bases between. The length of the CDR3 is 12 residues. Germline CDR1 MDHEN, CDR2 SYDVKM.

The rearrangement links TRBV5-1 to TRBJ2-3; 9 bases match TRBD2. CDR1 and CDR2 (germline): SGHRS, YFSETQ. V gave up 4 bases and J gave up 4 bases; unmatched junction bases: 10. The CDR3 length is 16 residues. The CDR3 reads CASSRAGTSSSDTQYF. CDR3 sequence (DNA): TGCGCCAGCAGCCGGGCCGGGACTAGCTCCTCAGATACGCAGTATTTT. Full variable domain (remainder filled in from reference TRBV5-1 and TRBJ2-3): KAGVTQTPRYLIKTRGQQVTLSCSPISGHRSVSWYQQTPGQGLQFLFEYFSETQRNKGNFPGRFSGRQFSNSRSEMNVSTLELGDSALYLCASSRAGTSSSDTQYFGPGTRLTVL.

V gene TRBV19 combines with J gene TRBJ1-1, with TRBD1 matching over 8 bases. The CDR3 has 15 residues. Per the germline V gene, CDR1 is LNHDA and CDR2 is SQIVND (reference sequence). V lost 3 bases, J lost 3 bases, and 6 bases stayed unmatched. CDR3 protein: CASSISGQVDTEAFF. CDR3 bases: TGTGCCAGTAGTATCTCGGGACAGGTCGACACTGAAGCTTTCTTT. The entire variable domain, with the rest obtained from reference TRBV19 and TRBJ1-1, is as follows: DGGITQSPKYLFRKEGQNVTLSCEQNLNHDAMYWYRQDPGQGLRLIYYSQIVNDFQKGDIAEGYSVSREKKESFPLTVTSAQKNPTAFYLCASSISGQVDTEAFFGQGTRLTVV.

The rearrangement uses TRBV28 and TRBJ2-5, with D uncertain. The CDR3 runs 12 residues. Trimming stripped 5 bases from V and 4 bases from J, with 8 bases between. CDR1 MDHEN and CDR2 SYDVKM come from the germline V gene. The CDR3 sequence is CASSPYRETQYF. The CDR3 coding sequence is TGTGCCAGCAGTCCCTATAGAGAGACCCAGTACTTC.

In its sample, this clone was seen a few times. The chain links TRBV20-1 to TRBJ1-1; D unclear. CDR1 and CDR2 (germline): DFQATT, SNEGSKA (reference sequence). CDR3 length equals 11 residues. The V end lost 4 bases, the J end lost 2 bases, and 5 bases lay between the germline ends. CDR3 nucleotides: TGCAGTGCTATACTAAACACTGAAGCTTTCTTT. Translated, it gives CSAILNTEAFF.

The chain couples TRBV5-1 to TRBJ1-1; weak D call: TRBD1 (5 bases). V shed 0 bases and J shed 4 bases, with 13 bases lying between them. The V gene's germline CDR1 is SGHRS and CDR2 YFSETQ. This CDR3 spans 15 amino acids. CDR3 bases: TGCGCCAGCAGCTTGGGGGAGGAGGGGAGCACTGAAGCTTTCTTT. Its protein is CASSLGEEGSTEAFF.

Comments on this clone: The identical CDR3 is also encoded by other nucleotide sequences in the sample. The chain joins TRBV29-1 to TRBJ2-7; TRBD2 might be the D (6 bases). Trimming stripped 4 bases from V and 4 bases from J, with 8 bases between. Germline CDR1 is SQVTM and CDR2 is ANQGSEA. This CDR3 contains 11 residues. The CDR3 DNA is TGCAGCGTTGGTGGGGGGTACGAGCAGTACTTC. Amino acids: CSVGGGYEQYF.

The rearrangement joins TRBV6-6 to TRBJ1-2; possibly TRBD1 for D (5 bases). The V and J ends lost 6 bases and 0 bases respectively, with 14 bases between them. The germline V gene has CDR1 MNHNY and CDR2 SVGAGI (reference sequence). The CDR3 is made up of 15 amino acids. The chain's CDR3 is CASSLRDAANYGYTF. CDR3 DNA: TGTGCCAGCAGCCTCCGGGACGCTGCTAACTATGGCTACACCTTC.

The chain is built from TRBV15 and TRBJ2-1, with D unresolved. The length of the CDR3 is 16 residues. Trimming stripped 0 bases from V and 6 bases from J, with 15 bases between. Germline CDR1 is LNHNV and CDR2 is YYDKDF (reference sequence). The CDR3 nucleotides are TGTGCCACCAGCAGAGATCCATTCTCTCCGGGCAATGAGCAGTTCTTC. Encoded protein: CATSRDPFSPGNEQFF.

The chain combines TRBV2 with TRBJ2-7; no definite D call. The ends were cut back, 8 bases at V and 1 base at J, with 12 bases in the middle. CDR3 size: 13 residues. CDR1 and CDR2 (germline): SNHLY, FYNNEI. The CDR3 DNA sequence: TGTGCCAGCCGTGTGGACCTATCCTACGAGCAGTACTTC. This translates into CASRVDLSYEQYF.

V usage is TRBV7-6 and J usage is TRBJ2-5, with D perhaps matching TRBD1 or TRBD2 (5 bases each). CDR1 is SGHVS, CDR2 FNYEAQ, per germline. Trimming cost V 5 bases and J 0 bases, with 19 bases left between them. This CDR3 comprises 17 residues. CDR3 sequence reads: CASSRSPGPPHQETQYF. CDR3 DNA sequence: TGTGCCAGCAGCCGATCTCCGGGACCACCCCACCAAGAGACCCAGTACTTC.

This chain joins TRBV6-5 and TRBJ2-1; TRBD1 or TRBD2 may be the D gene (5 bases each). CDR1 MNHEY and CDR2 SVGAGI come from the germline V gene. The CDR3 runs to 14 residues. The germline V and J ends were trimmed by 5 bases and 2 bases, with 10 bases remaining between them. CDR3 protein: CASSKGRTYNEQFF. The CDR3 nucleotides are TGTGCCAGCAGTAAGGGACGCACCTACAATGAGCAGTTCTTC.